One sample yielded the 25 T cell receptor beta chains listed below, sequenced in a study of somatic mutations in cytotoxic T cells in rheumatoid arthritis. Measured with immunoSEQ multiplex PCR; TCRdb has only the in-frame clones, and not every one. The profile shows several thousand clones, around 60% of them singletons. The sequenced sample consisted of CD8+ T cells sorted from blood. These receptors were obtained from a woman in her forties in good health.

The CDR3, as DNA: TGTGCCAGCAGCTTATGGGAGCGGGTACAAGAGACCCAGTACTTC. This sequence encodes CASSLWERVQETQYF. The chain carries TRBV7-9 and TRBJ2-5; perhaps TRBD2 as D (6 bases). CDR1 and CDR2 (germline): SEHNR, FQNEAQ (reference sequence). V gave up 2 bases and J gave up 2 bases, with 12 bases separating them. This CDR3 contains 15 residues.

This rearrangement joins TRBV5-4 to TRBJ2-2, with 7 bases that match TRBD1. V was pared by 1 base and J by 7 bases, with 4 bases of the junction left unmatched. The CDR3 spans 14 residues. Germline V gene sequence: CDR1 SGHNT, CDR2 YYREEE (reference sequence). The CDR3 here is CASSLTGAGGELFF. The CDR3 nucleotides are TGTGCCAGCAGCTTGACAGGGGCGGGCGGGGAGCTGTTTTTT.

This clone was seen more than once but under ten times. The rearrangement joins TRBV7-9 to TRBJ2-3, with D perhaps given as TRBD1 or TRBD2 (5 bases each). Trimming removed 5 bases from V and 0 bases from J, with 9 bases in between. Germline V gene sequence: CDR1 SEHNR, CDR2 FQNEAQ (reference sequence). The CDR3 runs to 14 residues. The CDR3 bases are TGTGCCAGCAGCCCCGGGGCGAGCACAGATACGCAGTATTTT. Translating it yields CASSPGASTDTQYF.

J is TRBJ2-7 and V is TRBV2; D is tentatively TRBD1 or TRBD2 (6 bases each). Trimming removed 2 bases from V and 3 bases from J, with 14 bases in between. CDR1 SNHLY and CDR2 FYNNEI come from the germline V gene. The length of the CDR3 is 15 residues. CDR3 DNA sequence: TGTGCCAGCAGTGAAAGGGGGGACTTCGACTACGAGCAGTACTTC. This codes for CASSERGDFDYEQYF.

This clone has just a few counts. The J gene is TRBJ2-6, the V gene TRBV6-4, with TRBD1 as a possible D gene (5 bases). This CDR3 spans 16 amino acids. Germline V gene data show CDR1 as MRHNA and CDR2 as SNTAGT. The V end was cut by 3 bases, the J end by 0 bases, with 9 bases between. CDR3 amino acids: CASSDTQDSGANVLTF. CDR3 DNA: TGTGCCAGCAGTGATACACAGGACTCTGGGGCCAACGTCCTGACTTTC.

The chain recombines TRBV12-5 with TRBJ1-5, with D tentatively TRBD1 (5 bases). Germline-derived CDR1 and CDR2 are LGHNT and FRNRAP. V was cut by 7 bases and J by 5 bases, with 12 bases left in between. This CDR3 has 13 amino acids. The CDR3: CASAAGAYQPQHF. DNA of the CDR3: TGTGCTAGTGCGGCCGGGGCATATCAGCCCCAGCATTTT.

The rearrangement uses TRBV11-3 and TRBJ2-5; TRBD1 aligns across 7 bases. This CDR3 comprises 20 residues. Trimming removed 0 bases from V and 5 bases from J; junction bases left unmatched: 21. Looked up from germline, CDR1 is SGHNT and CDR2 is YENEEA. DNA for the CDR3: TGTGCCAGCAGCTTAGATACCTACAGACAGGGCGGACGTCTAAGGGAGACCCAGTACTTC. Translation: CASSLDTYRQGGRLRETQYF.

J is TRBJ2-3 and V is TRBV11-3; the D gene is possibly TRBD1 (6 bases). The CDR3 covers 15 residues. Germline values: CDR1 SGHNT, CDR2 YENEEA. Deletions cut 3 bases from V and 5 bases from J, with 15 bases between. The CDR3 DNA is TGTGCCAGCAGCTTTCCAGGGGCCTCGATAGATACGCAGTATTTT. This gives the protein CASSFPGASIDTQYF.

The CDR3 reads CASSEGLASSYNEQFF. In nucleotides, the CDR3 is TGTGCCAGCAGTGAAGGACTAGCTAGTTCCTACAATGAGCAGTTCTTC. V is TRBV2 and J is TRBJ2-1, with 7 bases fitting TRBD2. V was clipped by 1 base and J by 1 base; unmatched bases: 4. The germline CDR1 and CDR2 sequences are SNHLY and FYNNEI. CDR3 length: 16 amino acids.

The gene calls are TRBV4-2 and TRBJ1-1, with TRBD1 identical over 7 bases. CDR3 length: 14 amino acids. J gave up 4 bases and V 0 bases, and 2 bases lay outside the gene matches. Germline lookup yields CDR1 LGHNA and CDR2 YNFKEQ. The CDR3 DNA reads as TGTGCCAGCAGCCAAGAGACAGGGAGCACTGAAGCTTTCTTT. It codes for CASSQETGSTEAFF.

This clone was seen a handful of times. This chain uses TRBV19 with TRBJ2-2; 10 positions agree with TRBD1. Germline trimming cut 7 bases from V and 5 bases from J; bases unmatched to any gene: 7. Per the germline V gene, CDR1 is LNHDA and CDR2 is SQIVND (reference sequence). The CDR3 spans 15 residues. The CDR3 DNA reads TGTGCCAGTATGGAGGACAGGGGGTGGACCGGGGAGCTGTTTTTT. Translating it yields CASMEDRGWTGELFF.

The rearrangement links TRBV6-6 to TRBJ2-3; a possible D gene is TRBD1 (5 bases). V gave up 5 bases and J gave up 0 bases, with 9 bases separating them. Germline V gene lookup returns CDR1 MNHNY and CDR2 SVGAGI (reference sequence). This CDR3 has 14 residues. The CDR3 DNA is TGTGCCAGCAGTCCGACAGTTAGCACAGATACGCAGTATTTT. This translates into CASSPTVSTDTQYF.

This clone rates as medium-sized. The chain carries TRBV28 and TRBJ2-3; 8 nucleotides align to TRBD2. The germline V gene has CDR1 MDHEN and CDR2 SYDVKM. The CDR3 is made up of 14 amino acids. Germline trimming cut 2 bases from V and 10 bases from J; bases unmatched to any gene: 8. CDR3 nucleotides: TGTGCCAGCAGTTTAATCGGGAGGGCGAACTCGCAGTATTTT. The encoded protein is CASSLIGRANSQYF.

V gene TRBV7-9 combines with J gene TRBJ2-5; TRBD1 matches 8 bases. V shed 5 bases, J shed 5 bases, and the junction held 10 bases outside the gene matches. Germline V lookup: CDR1 SEHNR, CDR2 FQNEAQ (reference sequence). The CDR3 covers 15 residues. The CDR3 DNA sequence: TGTGCCAGCAGCCCCACAGGGGGAGGTGGGGAGACCCAGTACTTC. This sequence encodes CASSPTGGGGETQYF.

This sequence joins TRBV7-6 and TRBJ2-7; either TRBD1 or TRBD2 may fit D (5 bases each). The CDR3 has 14 amino acids. Per the germline V gene, CDR1 is SGHVS and CDR2 is FNYEAQ. Trimming cost V 6 bases and J 6 bases, with 18 bases left between them. CDR3 sequence (DNA): TGTGCCAGCAGTTACCGGGACGGTAGTACCGAGCAGTACTTC. As protein: CASSYRDGSTEQYF.

This clone was seen a few times. The chain recombines TRBV2 with TRBJ2-3, with D possibly being TRBD1 (5 bases). The CDR3 spans 16 residues. In germline, CDR1 is SNHLY, CDR2 FYNNEI. The germline V and J ends were trimmed by 5 bases and 1 base, with 16 bases remaining between them. CDR3 amino acids: CASSSPREVGTDTQYF. CDR3 bases: TGTGCCAGCAGTTCGCCCAGGGAAGTCGGCACAGATACGCAGTATTTT.

V is TRBV6-1 and J is TRBJ2-1; perhaps TRBD2 as D (5 bases). There are 17 residues in the CDR3. Germline assignment: CDR1 MNHNS and CDR2 SASEGT. V lost 2 bases, J lost 0 bases, and 14 bases lay in between. Here the CDR3 DNA reads TGTGCCAGCAGTGAATTCCAGCGGTCGAGCTCCTACAATGAGCAGTTCTTC. Residues: CASSEFQRSSSYNEQFF.

The chain joins TRBV4-2 to TRBJ1-1; a possible D gene is TRBD1 (5 bases). Trimming stripped 1 base from V and 1 base from J, with 13 bases between. Germline V gene lookup returns CDR1 LGHNA and CDR2 YNFKEQ. This CDR3 region has 16 residues. The CDR3 reads CASSQGWGDQNTEAFF. The DNA for the CDR3 is TGTGCCAGCAGCCAAGGCTGGGGGGACCAGAACACTGAAGCTTTCTTT.

This chain links TRBV28 with TRBJ1-5, with TRBD1 matching 9 bases. The CDR3 runs to 15 residues. The germline V gene encodes CDR1 MDHEN and CDR2 SYDVKM. The J segment lost 7 bases and the V segment lost 3 bases, leaving 7 bases of the junction unmatched. This CDR3 is CASSLGQGYRQPQHF. The CDR3 region has the DNA TGTGCCAGCAGTTTGGGACAGGGTTATAGACAGCCCCAGCATTTT.

The V and J genes are TRBV5-8 and TRBJ1-2, with D possibly matching TRBD1 (5 bases). The CDR3 totals 14 residues. Germline V gene sequence: CDR1 SGHTS, CDR2 YDEGEE. Trimming left V 1 base short and J 2 bases short, with 9 bases between. CDR3 region: CASSLLGENYGYTF. DNA of the CDR3: TGTGCCAGCAGCTTGCTGGGGGAAAACTATGGCTACACCTTC.

The V and J genes are TRBV15 and TRBJ2-5; 7 bases are shared with TRBD2. The germline V gene has CDR1 LNHNV and CDR2 YYDKDF (reference sequence). This CDR3 comprises 17 residues. V lost 1 base, J lost 5 bases, and 13 bases stayed unmatched. The CDR3 bases are TGTGCCACCAGCAGAGGAGATGCGGGAGCCTCGAGGGAGACCCAGTACTTC. Its translation is CATSRGDAGASRETQYF.

Relative to its sample, this clone is medium-sized. V is TRBV9 and J is TRBJ2-7; 12 bases match TRBD1. Trimming removed 6 bases from V and 2 bases from J; junction bases left unmatched: 6. This CDR3 contains 15 residues. Looked up from germline, CDR1 is SGDLS and CDR2 is YYNGEE. Here the CDR3 DNA reads TGTGCCAGCACCGCGGGACAGGGGGCAGCCTACGAGCAGTACTTC. This sequence encodes CASTAGQGAAYEQYF.

The chain uses TRBV27 and TRBJ2-7, with 9 bases fitting TRBD1. Germline V gene data show CDR1 as MNHEY and CDR2 as SMNVEV (reference sequence). The CDR3 is made up of 14 amino acids. V lost 2 bases, J lost 7 bases, and 6 bases stayed unmatched. The CDR3 DNA reads as TGTGCCAGCAGTTTAACAGGGGGCGCGAGGGAGCAGTACTTC. It translates to CASSLTGGAREQYF.

This clone was counted a single time. The chain joins TRBV4-2 to TRBJ2-1, with 8 bases lining up with TRBD2. V was clipped by 1 base and J by 7 bases; unmatched bases: 6. Germline lookup yields CDR1 LGHNA and CDR2 YNFKEQ. The CDR3 runs 15 residues. CDR3 DNA sequence: TGTGCCAGCAGCCAAGGGGAGCGGGAGAGGAATGAGCAGTTCTTC. This sequence encodes CASSQGERERNEQFF.

The gene calls are TRBV2 and TRBJ2-3; 9 positions agree with TRBD2. CDR1 and CDR2 from the germline V gene are SNHLY and FYNNEI. Unmatched junction bases numbered 5, after V lost 4 bases and J lost 3 bases. This CDR3 contains 15 residues. CDR3 protein: CASSGGTSNTDTQYF. As DNA, the CDR3 is TGTGCCAGCAGTGGGGGGACTAGCAATACAGATACGCAGTATTTT.